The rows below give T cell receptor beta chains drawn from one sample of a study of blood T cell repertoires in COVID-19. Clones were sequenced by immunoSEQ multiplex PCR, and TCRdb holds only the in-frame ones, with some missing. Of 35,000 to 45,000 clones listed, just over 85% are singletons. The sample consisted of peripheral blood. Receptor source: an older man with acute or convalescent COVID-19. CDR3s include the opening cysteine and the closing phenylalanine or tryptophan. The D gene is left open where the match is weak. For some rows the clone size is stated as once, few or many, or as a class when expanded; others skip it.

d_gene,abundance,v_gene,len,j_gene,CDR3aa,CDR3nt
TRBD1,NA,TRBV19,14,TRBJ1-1,CASSAAGGHTEAFF,TGTGCCAGTAGTGCCGCAGGGGGACACACTGAAGCTTTCTTT
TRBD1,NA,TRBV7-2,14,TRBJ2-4,CASSNRTGGRIQYF,TGTGCCAGCAGCAACCGGACAGGTGGGCGCATTCAGTACTTC
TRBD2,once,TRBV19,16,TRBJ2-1,CASSEPSGTWGNEQFF,TGTGCCAGTAGTGAACCTAGCGGGACCTGGGGCAATGAGCAGTTCTTC
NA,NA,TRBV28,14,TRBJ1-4,CASKLGGLNEKLFF,TGTGCCAGCAAATTAGGAGGTCTTAATGAAAAACTGTTTTTT
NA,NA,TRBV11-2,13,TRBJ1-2,CASSLTTGSGYTF,TGTGCCAGCAGCTTAACGACAGGTTCCGGCTACACCTTC
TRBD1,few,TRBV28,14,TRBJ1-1,CATRTGGADTEAFF,TGTGCCACCCGGACAGGGGGCGCAGACACTGAAGCTTTCTTT
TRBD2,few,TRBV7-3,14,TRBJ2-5,CASSLESSGVTQYF,TGTGCCAGCAGCTTAGAATCTAGCGGGGTGACCCAGTACTTC
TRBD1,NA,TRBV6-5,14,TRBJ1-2,CASSPDRAEYGYTF,TGTGCCAGCAGTCCTGACAGGGCGGAGTATGGCTACACCTTC
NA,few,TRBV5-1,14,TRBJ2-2,CASSLGAYTGELFF,TGCGCCAGCAGCTTGGGGGCCTACACCGGGGAGCTGTTTTTT
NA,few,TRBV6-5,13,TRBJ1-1,CASGGGGNTEAFF,TGTGCCAGCGGAGGGGGGGGGAACACTGAAGCTTTCTTT
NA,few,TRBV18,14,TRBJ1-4,CASSQGATNEKLFF,TGTGCCAGCTCACAAGGAGCAACTAATGAAAAACTGTTTTTT
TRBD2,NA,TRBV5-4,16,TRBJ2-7,CASSPGGSSGNYEQYF,TGTGCCAGCAGTCCCGGTGGGTCTAGCGGGAACTACGAGCAGTACTTC
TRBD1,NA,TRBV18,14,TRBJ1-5,CASSLGTGAQPQHF,TGTGCCAGCTCACTTGGGACAGGGGCCCAGCCCCAGCATTTT
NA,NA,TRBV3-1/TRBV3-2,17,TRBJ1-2,CASSQITLGTFAYGYTF,TGTGCCAGCAGCCAAATCACCCTAGGCACTTTCGCCTATGGCTACACCTTC
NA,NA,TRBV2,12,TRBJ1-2,CASSVLGSGYTF,TGTGCCAGCAGTGTACTAGGATCTGGCTACACCTTC
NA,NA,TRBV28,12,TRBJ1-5,CASRASNQPQHF,TGTGCCAGCAGAGCAAGCAATCAGCCCCAGCATTTT
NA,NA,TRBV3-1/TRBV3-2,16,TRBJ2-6,CASSHDGDSGANVLTF,TGTGCCAGCAGCCACGACGGAGACTCTGGGGCCAACGTCCTGACTTTC
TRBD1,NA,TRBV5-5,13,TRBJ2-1,CATGQEAYNEQFF,TGTGCCACCGGACAGGAGGCCTACAATGAGCAGTTCTTC
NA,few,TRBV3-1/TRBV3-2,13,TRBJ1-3,CASSVGSGNTIYF,TGTGCCAGCAGCGTCGGCTCTGGAAACACCATATATTTT
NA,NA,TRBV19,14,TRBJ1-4,CASSIQRGNEKLFF,TGTGCCAGTAGTATTCAGAGAGGGAATGAAAAACTGTTTTTT
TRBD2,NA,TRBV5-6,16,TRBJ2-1,CASTSGLAGRYNEQFF,TGTGCCAGTACCTCCGGACTAGCGGGGCGATACAATGAGCAGTTCTTC
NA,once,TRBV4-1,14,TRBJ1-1,CATRLAGGSAEAFF,TGCGCCACCCGACTAGCCGGGGGCAGCGCTGAAGCTTTCTTT
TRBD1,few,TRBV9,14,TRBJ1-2,CASSVGQGSAGYTF,TGTGCCAGCAGCGTAGGACAGGGAAGTGCTGGCTACACCTTC
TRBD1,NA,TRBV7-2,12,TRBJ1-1,CASSLDRGEAFF,TGTGCCAGCAGCTTAGACAGGGGAGAAGCTTTCTTT
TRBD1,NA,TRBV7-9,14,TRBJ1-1,CASSSPFRGQGAFF,TGTGCCAGCAGCTCACCATTTAGGGGACAGGGGGCTTTCTTT
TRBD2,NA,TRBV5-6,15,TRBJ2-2,CASTWTSPYTGELFF,TGTGCCAGCACCTGGACTAGTCCTTACACCGGGGAGCTGTTTTTT
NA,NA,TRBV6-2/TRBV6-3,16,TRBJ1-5,CASSYSWGDGNQPQHF,TGTGCCAGCAGTTACTCGTGGGGGGATGGCAATCAGCCCCAGCATTTT
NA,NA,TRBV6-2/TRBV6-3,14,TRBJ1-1,CASSRPSGRTEAFF,TGTGCCAGCAGCCGACCTTCGGGTCGGACTGAAGCTTTCTTT
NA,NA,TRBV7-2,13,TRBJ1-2,CASSSRDYYGYTF,TGTGCCAGCAGCAGCAGGGACTACTATGGCTACACCTTC
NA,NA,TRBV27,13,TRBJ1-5,CASRQGFNQPQHF,TGTGCCAGCAGGCAGGGTTTCAATCAGCCCCAGCATTTT
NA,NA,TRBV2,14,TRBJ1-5,CASSAQEAAQPQHF,TGTGCCAGCAGTGCCCAGGAGGCAGCACAGCCCCAGCATTTT
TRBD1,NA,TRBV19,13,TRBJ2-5,CASSKDREETQYF,TGTGCCAGTAGTAAGGACAGGGAGGAGACCCAGTACTTC
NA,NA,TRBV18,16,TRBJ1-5,CASSPGREPSNQPQHF,TGTGCCAGCTCACCAGGTAGGGAGCCTAGCAATCAGCCCCAGCATTTT
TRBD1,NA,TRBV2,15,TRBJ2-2,CASSDRDRGTGELFF,TGTGCCAGCAGTGATAGAGACAGGGGAACCGGGGAGCTGTTTTTT
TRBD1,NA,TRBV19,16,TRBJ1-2,CASSKEGQGAFYGYTF,TGTGCCAGTAGTAAGGAGGGACAGGGGGCTTTCTATGGCTACACCTTC
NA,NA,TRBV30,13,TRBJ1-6,CAWSGGGNSPLHF,TGTGCCTGGAGTGGGGGAGGGAATTCACCCCTCCACTTT
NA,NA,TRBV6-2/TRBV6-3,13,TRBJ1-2,CASSYERAYGYTF,TGTGCCAGCAGTTACGAGCGGGCCTATGGCTACACCTTC
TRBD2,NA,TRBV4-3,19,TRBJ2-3,CASSQDWTGAGGSTDTQYF,TGCGCCAGCAGCCAAGATTGGACGGGAGCGGGGGGTTCCACAGATACGCAGTATTTT
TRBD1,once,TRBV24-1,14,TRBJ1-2,CATRKTGDGYGYTF,TGTGCCACCAGGAAGACAGGGGACGGCTATGGCTACACCTTC
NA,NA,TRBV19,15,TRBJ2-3,CASSIEGTSTDTQYF,TGTGCCAGTAGTATAGAGGGCACAAGCACAGATACGCAGTATTTT
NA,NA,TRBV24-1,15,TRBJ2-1,CATSPARGSYNEQFF,TGTGCCACCAGTCCGGCCAGGGGATCCTACAATGAGCAGTTCTTC
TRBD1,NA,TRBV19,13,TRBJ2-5,CASSIQGVGTQYF,TGTGCCAGTAGTATTCAGGGGGTGGGGACCCAGTACTTC
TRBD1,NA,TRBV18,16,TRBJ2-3,CASSQQQGVTTDTQYF,TGTGCCAGCTCACAACAACAGGGGGTCACCACAGATACGCAGTATTTT
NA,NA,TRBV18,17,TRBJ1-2,CASSPQGAHSFNYGYTF,TGTGCCAGCTCTCCCCAAGGGGCGCATTCCTTTAACTATGGCTACACCTTC
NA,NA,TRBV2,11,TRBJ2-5,CASTVQETQYF,TGTGCCAGCACGGTCCAAGAGACCCAGTACTTC
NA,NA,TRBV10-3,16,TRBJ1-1,CAISEPAGVMNTEAFF,TGTGCCATCAGTGAACCGGCGGGCGTCATGAACACTGAAGCTTTCTTT
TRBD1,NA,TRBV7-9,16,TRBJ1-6,CASSLGQSSYNSPLHF,TGTGCCAGCAGCCTGGGACAGAGCTCCTATAATTCACCCCTCCACTTT
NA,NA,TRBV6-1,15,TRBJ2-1,CASSEATDTYNEQFF,TGTGCCAGCAGTGAAGCCACGGACACCTACAATGAGCAGTTCTTC
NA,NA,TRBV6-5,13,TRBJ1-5,CASSRDTNQPQHF,TGTGCCAGCAGCCGGGACACCAATCAGCCCCAGCATTTT
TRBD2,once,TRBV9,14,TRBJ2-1,CASSVLAGVQEQFF,TGTGCCAGCAGCGTACTAGCGGGAGTACAAGAGCAGTTCTTC
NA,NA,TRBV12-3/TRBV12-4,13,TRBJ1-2,CASRPGGGYGYTF,TGTGCCAGCAGGCCGGGAGGCGGCTATGGCTACACCTTC
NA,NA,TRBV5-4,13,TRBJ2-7,CASSLGGTGEQYF,TGTGCCAGCAGTCTCGGGGGGACAGGCGAGCAGTACTTC
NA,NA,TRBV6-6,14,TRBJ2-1,CASSYSLYTGEQFF,TGTGCCAGCAGTTACTCGTTATATACAGGGGAGCAGTTCTTC
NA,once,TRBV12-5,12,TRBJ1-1,CASGLSPTEAFF,TGTGCTAGTGGTCTCTCCCCCACTGAAGCTTTCTTT
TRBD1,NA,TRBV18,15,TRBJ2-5,CASSPPLTGKETQYF,TGTGCCAGCTCACCACCCCTGACAGGGAAAGAGACCCAGTACTTC
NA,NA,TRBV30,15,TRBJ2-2,CAWSVWLAQTGELFF,TGTGCCTGGAGTGTATGGCTAGCCCAAACCGGGGAGCTGTTTTTT